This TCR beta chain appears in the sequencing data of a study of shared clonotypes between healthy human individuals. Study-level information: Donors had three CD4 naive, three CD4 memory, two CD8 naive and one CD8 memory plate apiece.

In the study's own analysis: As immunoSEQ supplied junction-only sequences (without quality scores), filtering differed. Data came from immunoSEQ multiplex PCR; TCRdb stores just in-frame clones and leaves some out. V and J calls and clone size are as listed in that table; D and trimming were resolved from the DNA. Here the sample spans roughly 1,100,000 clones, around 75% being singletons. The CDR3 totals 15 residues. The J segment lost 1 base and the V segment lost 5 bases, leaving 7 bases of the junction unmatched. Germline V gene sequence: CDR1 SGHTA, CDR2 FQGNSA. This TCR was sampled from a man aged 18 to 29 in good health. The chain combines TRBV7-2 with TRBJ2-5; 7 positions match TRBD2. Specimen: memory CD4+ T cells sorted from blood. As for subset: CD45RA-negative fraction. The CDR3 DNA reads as TGTGCCAGCAGCAGCCGGGACTACCGCCAAGAGACCCAGTACTTC. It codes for CASSSRDYRQETQYF.